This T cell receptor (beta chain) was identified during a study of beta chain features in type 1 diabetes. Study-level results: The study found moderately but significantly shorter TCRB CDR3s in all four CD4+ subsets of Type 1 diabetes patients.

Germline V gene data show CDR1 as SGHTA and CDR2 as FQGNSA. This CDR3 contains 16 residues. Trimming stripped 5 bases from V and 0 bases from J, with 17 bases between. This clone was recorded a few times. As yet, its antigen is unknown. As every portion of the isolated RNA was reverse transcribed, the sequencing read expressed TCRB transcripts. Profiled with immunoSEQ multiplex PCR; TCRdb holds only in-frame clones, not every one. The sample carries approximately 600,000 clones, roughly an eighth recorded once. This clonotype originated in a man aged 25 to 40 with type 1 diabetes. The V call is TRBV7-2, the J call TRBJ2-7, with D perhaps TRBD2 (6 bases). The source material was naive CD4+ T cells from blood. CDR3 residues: CASSHRGALSSYEQYF. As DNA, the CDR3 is TGTGCCAGCAGCCATCGCGGGGCACTGAGCTCCTACGAGCAGTACTTC. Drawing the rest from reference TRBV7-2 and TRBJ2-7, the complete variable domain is GAGVSQSPSNKVTEKGKDVELRCDPISGHTALYWYRQSLGQGLEFLIYFQGNSAPDKSGLPSDRFSAERTGGSVSTLTIQRTQQEDSAVYLCASSHRGALSSYEQYFGPGTRLTVT.